This record looks at one TCR beta chain sequence and its context. This sample was included in a study of control samples from healthy donors and cancer patients. TCRdb's table, derived via immunoSEQ multiplex PCR, lists solely in-frame clones and lacks some. This sample has about 410,000 clones, with over 75% found just once. Germline V gene sequence: CDR1 ENHRY, CDR2 SYGVKD. The junction had 12 bases not matched to a gene; V was cut back by 11 bases and J by 5 bases. The CDR3 totals 13 residues. The receptor comes from a man in his forties with head and neck cancer. This rearrangement joins TRBV10-3 to TRBJ2-7; TRBD2 matches at 7 bases. Sequencing used PBMCs. The CDR3 loop is CADAGVGIHEQYF. The CDR3 region has the DNA TGTGCCGACGCGGGAGTGGGAATTCACGAGCAGTACTTC.